The 11 T cell receptor beta chains below come from one sample, sequenced in a study of PD-1 blockade in classical Hodgkin lymphoma. Described time point: cycle 4 day 1 (C4D1), after 5 to 7 weeks of nivolumab. With no exception, relapse followed autologous stem cell transplantation in all patients, and brentuximab vedotin exposure varied. Sequenced by immunoSEQ multiplex PCR; TCRdb stores in-frame clones only, minus some. The table shows approximately 29,000 clones, with around 79% occurring only once. The material sequenced was peripheral blood mononuclear cells (PBMCs), taken before the fourth cycle of nivolumab. These receptors were obtained from a human donor with classical Hodgkin lymphoma.

This clone was seen just once. This chain uses TRBV6-1 with TRBJ2-1; D gene ambiguous. V was clipped by 6 bases and J by 9 bases, with 9 bases between them. There are 11 residues in the CDR3. Germline V CDR1 and CDR2: MNHNS, SASEGT. CDR3 nucleotides: TGTGCCAGCAGCCTCCTGGGTGAGCAGTTCTTC. It specifies CASSLLGEQFF.

This chain links TRBV5-4 with TRBJ2-5, with a weak D call TRBD1 (6 bases). The CDR3 length is 12 residues. Germline CDR1 is SGHNT and CDR2 is YYREEE (reference sequence). The germline V and J ends were trimmed by 8 bases and 5 bases, with 13 bases remaining between them. The CDR3 protein is CASQGYGETQYF. The CDR3 DNA reads as TGTGCCAGTCAGGGGTACGGGGAGACCCAGTACTTC.

This clone has more than one count but fewer than ten. The chain carries TRBV7-2 and TRBJ1-1; the D gene is possibly TRBD1 (5 bases). This CDR3 is 16 amino acids long. V lost 2 bases and J lost 1, with 14 bases in between. Germline CDR1 is SGHTA and CDR2 is FQGNSA. The chain's CDR3 is CASSLQGWLRNTEAFF. CDR3 bases: TGTGCCAGCAGCTTACAGGGTTGGTTAAGGAACACTGAAGCTTTCTTT.

This clone was seen only once. This rearrangement joins TRBV6-6 to TRBJ2-1; D is unclear. V dropped 4 bases and J dropped 6 bases, with 13 bases sitting between them. Per germline, CDR1 MNHNY and CDR2 SVGAGI (reference sequence). CDR3 size: 14 residues. As DNA, the CDR3 is TGTGCCAGCAGTTTCACACCGCCTTCCAATGAGCAGTTCTTC. Residues: CASSFTPPSNEQFF.

This clone was seen a single time. The chain joins TRBV6-6 to TRBJ1-3; TRBD1 might be the D (5 bases). The CDR3 is 14 residues long. Trimming took 1 base from V and 2 from J, leaving 6 bases between them. CDR1 and CDR2 from the germline V gene are MNHNY and SVGAGI (reference sequence). CDR3 bases: TGTGCCAGCAGTTACTTGACAGCTGGAAACACCATATATTTT. Translating gives CASSYLTAGNTIYF.

This clone was detected only once. CDR3: CASSPGASNQPQHF. The DNA for the CDR3 is TGTGCCAGCAGCCCCGGGGCTAGCAATCAGCCCCAGCATTTT. The V call is TRBV16, the J call TRBJ1-5, with D maybe TRBD1 (5 bases). CDR3 length: 14 residues. Germline V gene sequence: CDR1 KGHSY, CDR2 FQNENV. V was shortened by 4 bases and J by 0 bases, with 7 bases between the two germline ends.

This chain connects TRBV30 to TRBJ1-4; D gene ambiguous. Germline lookup yields CDR1 GTSNPN and CDR2 SVGIG (reference sequence). The CDR3 is made up of 12 amino acids. Trimming removed 2 bases at V and 4 bases at J, with 5 bases between. CDR3 in DNA: TGTGCCTGGAGTATCCTTAATGAAAAACTGTTTTTT. Its protein is CAWSILNEKLFF.

In this sample, this clone is medium-sized (0.01 to 0.1%). V usage is TRBV6-6 and J usage is TRBJ1-5; D ambiguous. Germline assignment: CDR1 MNHNY and CDR2 SVGAGI (reference sequence). The CDR3 consists of 13 residues. V lost 6 bases and J 0 bases, leaving 6 bases between the germline ends. CDR3 amino acids: CASRAFSNQPQHF. As DNA, the CDR3 is TGTGCCAGCAGAGCTTTTAGCAATCAGCCCCAGCATTTT.

This clone was counted between two and nine times. The CDR3 is CASSPPGAGTNEQYF. DNA for the CDR3: TGCGCCAGCAGCCCCCCCGGGGCGGGGACAAACGAGCAGTACTTC. The chain is built from TRBV4-1 and TRBJ2-7; tentatively, D is TRBD1 or TRBD2 (6 bases each). Germline values: CDR1 MGHRA, CDR2 YSYEKL. This CDR3 comprises 15 residues. Trimming left V 4 bases short and J 5 bases short, with 18 bases between.

This rearrangement joins TRBV6-6 to TRBJ2-1; 10 bases are a match to TRBD1. Germline lookup yields CDR1 MNHNY and CDR2 SVGAGI (reference sequence). The CDR3 covers 14 residues. V gave up 6 bases and J gave up 8 bases; unmatched junction bases: 7. The CDR3 is CASRDRQGAYEQFF. Written as DNA, the CDR3 is TGTGCCAGCAGGGACCGACAGGGGGCCTATGAGCAGTTCTTC.

V and J are TRBV7-9 and TRBJ2-7, with D perhaps matching TRBD1 or TRBD2 (5 bases each). Between the trimmed V and J ends, which lost 10 bases and 2 bases, there was a span of 15 bases. Germline CDR1 SEHNR, CDR2 FQNEAQ (reference sequence). CDR3 size: 13 residues. This CDR3 reads CATSPRGPYEQYF. The DNA for the CDR3 is TGTGCCACATCCCCTCGGGGCCCCTACGAGCAGTACTTC.